This passage covers 13 T cell receptor beta chains from one sample sequenced in a study of blood T cell repertoires in COVID-19. Clones were sequenced by immunoSEQ multiplex PCR, and TCRdb holds only the in-frame ones, with some missing. Of 85,000 to 130,000 clones in the sample, approximately 80% are singletons; the top ten hold more than 13%. Sequencing input: peripheral blood. The receptor source for this set is a woman in her fifties or sixties with acute or convalescent COVID-19.

This clone occurred once. V and J are TRBV6-5 and TRBJ1-4, with D uncertain. The CDR3 is made up of 15 amino acids. CDR1 is MNHEY and CDR2 is SVGAGI in the germline V gene. Trimming shortened V by 5 bases and J by 0 bases, and 10 bases separated the two germline ends. CDR3 sequence: CASSPGVATNEKLFF. DNA of the CDR3: TGTGCCAGCAGTCCCGGGGTGGCAACTAATGAAAAACTGTTTTTT.

This chain links TRBV18 with TRBJ2-2; D call uncertain. With 3 bases removed from V and 5 bases from J, the gap between germline ends came to 13 bases. Germline V gene lookup returns CDR1 KGHSH and CDR2 LQKENI. The CDR3 length is 15 residues. As DNA, the CDR3 is TGTGCCAGCTCACCTTCGGCGGAGCTGACCGGGGAGCTGTTTTTT. Amino acid sequence: CASSPSAELTGELFF.

The chain carries TRBV30 and TRBJ2-3; maybe TRBD1 (5 bases). CDR1 GTSNPN and CDR2 SVGIG come from the germline V gene (reference sequence). This CDR3 is built from 13 residues. Trimming left V 1 base short and J 1 base short, with 6 bases between. The chain's CDR3 is CAWSETGTDTQYF. The CDR3 coding sequence is TGTGCCTGGAGTGAGACAGGCACAGATACGCAGTATTTT. The complete variable domain, with remaining parts taken from reference TRBV30 and TRBJ2-3, reads SQTIHQWPATLVQPVGSPLSLECTVEGTSNPNLYWYRQAAGRGLQLLFYSVGIGQISSEVPQNLSASRPQDRQFILSSKKLLLSDSGFYLCAWSETGTDTQYFGPGTRLTVL.

The chain combines TRBV7-2 with TRBJ2-7, with 11 positions matching TRBD2. Trimming at V came to 3 bases and at J to 5 bases, leaving 6 bases not matched to a gene. The CDR3 is 15 amino acids. Germline V gene sequence: CDR1 SGHTA, CDR2 FQGNSA. The CDR3 nucleotides are TGTGCCAGCAGCTTTAGCGGGGGGGCTAAGAACGAGCAGTACTTC. Its protein product is CASSFSGGAKNEQYF.

The CDR3 here is CASSIEDSGYNSPLHF. Written as DNA, the CDR3 is TGTGCCAGTAGTATTGAGGACAGTGGGTATAATTCACCCCTCCACTTT. V usage is TRBV19 and J usage is TRBJ1-6, with TRBD1 as a possible D gene (6 bases). The CDR3 sequence is 16 residues long. The V gene's germline CDR1 is LNHDA and CDR2 SQIVND (reference sequence). The V and J ends lost 3 bases and 4 bases respectively, with 13 bases between them.

V gene TRBV19 combines with J gene TRBJ2-1; 7 bases are a match to TRBD1. CDR3 size: 12 residues. J gave up 8 bases and V 6 bases, and 4 bases lay outside the gene matches. Per the germline V gene, CDR1 is LNHDA and CDR2 is SQIVND (reference sequence). The CDR3 DNA reads as TGTGCCAGTAGCAGGGGGTGGGATGAGCAGTTCTTC. Amino acid sequence: CASSRGWDEQFF.

The genes are TRBV28 and TRBJ2-1, with 12 bases aligning to TRBD2. V lost 5 bases and J lost 10; bases outside the gene matches: 9. The V gene's germline CDR1 is MDHEN and CDR2 SYDVKM. This CDR3 has 15 amino acids. In DNA, the CDR3 is TGTGCCAGCAGTCAGACTAGCGGGAGCCTCCCCGAGCAGTTCTTC. Its protein product is CASSQTSGSLPEQFF.

This clone came up a few times. The J gene is TRBJ2-2, the V gene TRBV30, with D perhaps TRBD1 (6 bases). Germline CDR1 and CDR2: GTSNPN and SVGIG (reference sequence). The V end was cut by 4 bases, the J end by 0 bases, with 9 bases between. The CDR3 totals 14 residues. The CDR3, as DNA: TGTGCCTGGAACAGGGATACGAACACCGGGGAGCTGTTTTTT. Translation gives CAWNRDTNTGELFF.

The chain combines TRBV10-3 with TRBJ1-5; 10 bases agree with TRBD1. The CDR3 is 15 amino acids. V dropped 4 bases and J dropped 7; count of bases not matched to a gene: 7. Germline loops: CDR1 ENHRY, CDR2 SYGVKD. This CDR3 is CAISVDRGQGQPQHF. CDR3 coding DNA: TGTGCCATCAGTGTTGACAGGGGGCAAGGGCAGCCCCAGCATTTT.

V is TRBV27 and J is TRBJ2-1, with 7 bases matching TRBD1. The germline gives CDR1 MNHEY, CDR2 SMNVEV (reference sequence). The CDR3 runs 15 residues. The V and J ends lost 3 bases and 4 bases, in that order; junction bases with no gene match: 6. CDR3 bases: TGTGCCAGCAGTTTGGGGGACAGAAGTTACAATGAGCAGTTCTTC. Translating gives CASSLGDRSYNEQFF.

This clone was recorded once. At one end, the junction sequence differs from germline, possibly due to a read error. The J gene is TRBJ1-5, the V gene TRBV5-8, with 7 nucleotides matching TRBD1. The CDR3 covers 13 residues. CDR1 SGHTS and CDR2 YDEGEE come from the germline V gene. The CDR3 nucleotides read TGTGCCAGCAGCTTGGGGCCGGGACAGCTCCAGCATTTT. Residues: CASSLGPGQLQHF.

The J gene is TRBJ2-7, the V gene TRBV5-1; D possibly corresponds to TRBD1 (6 bases). Germline CDR1 is SGHRS and CDR2 is YFSETQ. The CDR3 contains 14 residues. The V end was cut by 3 bases, the J end by 3 bases, with 13 bases between. The CDR3 spells CASSYGGQFYEQYF. The CDR3 region has the DNA TGCGCCAGCAGCTATGGCGGACAGTTCTACGAGCAGTACTTC.

This chain joins TRBV7-2 and TRBJ2-3, with 7 bases matching TRBD2. The V gene end was trimmed by 2 bases and the J gene end by 5 bases; junction bases not matched to a gene: 7. Germline V CDR1 and CDR2: SGHTA, FQGNSA. This CDR3 is built from 15 residues. CDR3 sequence reads: CASSLLGGLIDTQYF. The CDR3 DNA is TGTGCCAGCAGCTTACTCGGGGGGTTGATAGATACGCAGTATTTT. The variable domain in full, with the rest retrieved from reference TRBV7-2 and TRBJ2-3, is GAGVSQSPSNKVTEKGKDVELRCDPISGHTALYWYRQSLGQGLEFLIYFQGNSAPDKSGLPSDRFSAERTGGSVSTLTIQRTQQEDSAVYLCASSLLGGLIDTQYFGPGTRLTVL.